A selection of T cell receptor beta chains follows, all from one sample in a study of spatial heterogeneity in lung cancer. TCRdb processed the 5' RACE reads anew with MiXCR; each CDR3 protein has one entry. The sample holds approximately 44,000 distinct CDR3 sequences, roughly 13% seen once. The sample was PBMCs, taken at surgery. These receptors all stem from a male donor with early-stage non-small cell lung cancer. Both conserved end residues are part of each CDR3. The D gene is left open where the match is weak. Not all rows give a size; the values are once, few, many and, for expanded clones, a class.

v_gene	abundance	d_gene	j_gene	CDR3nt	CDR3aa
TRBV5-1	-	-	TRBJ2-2	TGCGCCAGCAGCTTGGGAGTCACCGGGGAGCTGTTTTTT	CASSLGVTGELFF
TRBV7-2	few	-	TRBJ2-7	TGTGCCAGCAGCCTGAGGACGGATTCCTACGAGCAGTACTTC	CASSLRTDSYEQYF
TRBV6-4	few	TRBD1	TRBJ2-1	TGTGCCAGCAGAGCGACAGGGAATAATTATCATGAGCAGTTCTTC	CASRATGNNYHEQFF
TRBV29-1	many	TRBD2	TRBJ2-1	TGCAGCGTTCCCCGGACTAGCAATGAGCAGTTCTTC	CSVPRTSNEQFF
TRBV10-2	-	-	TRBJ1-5	TGCGCCAGCAACCCAAGGGTAAATCAGCCCCAGCATTTT	CASNPRVNQPQHF
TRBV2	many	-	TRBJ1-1	TGTGCCAGCAGTCTCGGACAGAACACTGAAGCTTTCTTT	CASSLGQNTEAFF
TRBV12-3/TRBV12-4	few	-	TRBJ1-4	TGTGCCAGCAGTTGGGGCCGGGAAGAAAAACTGTTTTTT	CASSWGREEKLFF
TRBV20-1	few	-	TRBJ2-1	TGCAGTGCTAGAGTGAACCTGGCTGGTGAGCAGTTCTTC	CSARVNLAGEQFF
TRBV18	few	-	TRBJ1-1	TGTGCCAGCTCACCAGAGAGAACAAGCACTGAAGCTTTCTTT	CASSPERTSTEAFF
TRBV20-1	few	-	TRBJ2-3	TGCAGTGCTAGAGGGGAGTCCGCTAGCACAGATACGCAGTATTTT	CSARGESASTDTQYF
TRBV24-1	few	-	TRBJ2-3	TGTGCCACCAGTGATTCCTTCGACAGACTCACAGATACGCAGTATTTT	CATSDSFDRLTDTQYF
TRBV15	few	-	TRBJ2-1	TGTGCCACCAGCAGAGATCGAGGCGGAAACTTCAATGAGCAGTTCTTC	CATSRDRGGNFNEQFF
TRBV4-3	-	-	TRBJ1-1	TGCGCCAGCAGCCACAGGGTTACCACTGAAGCTTTCTTT	CASSHRVTTEAFF
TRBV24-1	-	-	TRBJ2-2	TGTGCCACCAGTCCGACCGGGACGGCCTACACCGGGGAGCTGTTTTTT	CATSPTGTAYTGELFF
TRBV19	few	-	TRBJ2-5	TGTGCCAGTAGTATCTTCGGGGGCAAGCAAGAGACCCAGTACTTC	CASSIFGGKQETQYF